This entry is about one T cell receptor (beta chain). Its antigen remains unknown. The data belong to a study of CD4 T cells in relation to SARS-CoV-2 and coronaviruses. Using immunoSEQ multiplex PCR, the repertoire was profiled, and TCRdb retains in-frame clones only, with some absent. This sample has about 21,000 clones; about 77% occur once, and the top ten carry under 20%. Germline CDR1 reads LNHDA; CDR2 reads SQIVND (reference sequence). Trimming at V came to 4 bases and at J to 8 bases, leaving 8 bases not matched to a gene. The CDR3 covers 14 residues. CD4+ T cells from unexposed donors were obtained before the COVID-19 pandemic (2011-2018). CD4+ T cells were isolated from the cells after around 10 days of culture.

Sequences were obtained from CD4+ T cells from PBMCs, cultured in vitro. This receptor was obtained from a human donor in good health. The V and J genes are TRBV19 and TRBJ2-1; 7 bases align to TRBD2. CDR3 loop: CASSTRHSGYEQFF. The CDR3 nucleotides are TGTGCCAGTAGTACCAGACATAGCGGGTATGAGCAGTTCTTC.